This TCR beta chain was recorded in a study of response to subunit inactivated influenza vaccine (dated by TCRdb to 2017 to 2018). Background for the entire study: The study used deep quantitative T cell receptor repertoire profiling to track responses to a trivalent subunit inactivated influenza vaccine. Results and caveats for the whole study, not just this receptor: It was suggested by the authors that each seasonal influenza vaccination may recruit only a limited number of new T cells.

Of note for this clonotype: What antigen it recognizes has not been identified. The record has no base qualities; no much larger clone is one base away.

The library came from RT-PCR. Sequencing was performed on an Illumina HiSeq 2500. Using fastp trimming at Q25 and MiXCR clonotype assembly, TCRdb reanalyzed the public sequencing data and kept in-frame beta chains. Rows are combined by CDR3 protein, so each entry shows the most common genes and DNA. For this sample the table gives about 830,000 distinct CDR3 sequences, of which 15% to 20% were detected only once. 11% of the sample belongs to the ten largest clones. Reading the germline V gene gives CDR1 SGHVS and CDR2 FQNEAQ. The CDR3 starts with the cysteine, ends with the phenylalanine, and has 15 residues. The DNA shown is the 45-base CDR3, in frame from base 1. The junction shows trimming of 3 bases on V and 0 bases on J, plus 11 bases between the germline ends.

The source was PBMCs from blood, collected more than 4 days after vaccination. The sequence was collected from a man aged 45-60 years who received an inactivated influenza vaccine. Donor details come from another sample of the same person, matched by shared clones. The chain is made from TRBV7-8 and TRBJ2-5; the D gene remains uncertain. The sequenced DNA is TGTGCCAGCAGCTTCCATAGACCGTACCAAGAGACCCAGTACTTC. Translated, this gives CASSFHRPYQETQYF.